This TCR beta chain is from a study of cytomegalovirus exposure and HLA in healthy donors. The PCR had 60 Vbeta and 13 Jbeta primers. The assay was immunoSEQ multiplex PCR, and TCRdb's table has in-frame clones only and misses some. The sample records 100,000 to 150,000 clones, around 85% being singletons. At the time of sampling, donors were nominally healthy, though unrecorded immune exposures were likely. The length of the CDR3 is 14 residues. The V end was cut by 2 bases, the J end by 3 bases, with 11 bases between. Germline V gives CDR1 KGHSH, CDR2 LQKENI. This receptor was identified in a man between 18 and 29 years old in good health and CMV-seropositive. The chain recombines TRBV18 with TRBJ2-7, with a weak D call TRBD1 (7 bases). The sequenced material came from PBMCs. Written as DNA, the CDR3 is TGTGCCAGCTCACCAGCAGGGGGGATCTACGAGCAGTACTTC. Translated, it gives CASSPAGGIYEQYF.